What follows are 3 T cell receptor beta chains derived from one specimen sequenced in a study of cytomegalovirus exposure and HLA in healthy donors. PCR employed 60 Vbeta and 13 Jbeta primers. Libraries were prepared by immunoSEQ multiplex PCR; TCRdb keeps only in-frame clonotypes and omits some of them. Of 150,000 to 200,000 clones listed, about 80% were seen once; the top ten hold under 2%. The specimen was PBMCs. The receptors come from a young man in good health and CMV-seronegative.

The chain couples TRBV18 to TRBJ1-1; unclear D gene. V was pared by 6 bases and J by 4 bases, with 15 bases between. This CDR3 region has 14 residues. Germline CDR1 is KGHSH and CDR2 is LQKENI. Written as DNA, the CDR3 is TGTGCCAGCTCTCATGCCGACGGGTTCACTGAAGCTTTCTTT. It specifies CASSHADGFTEAFF.

The rearrangement links TRBV27 to TRBJ1-1; D gene unclear. This CDR3 has 14 residues. V was pared by 4 bases and J by 2 bases, with 11 bases between. Per germline, CDR1 MNHEY and CDR2 SMNVEV (reference sequence). The CDR3 here is CASSWASGNTEAFF. The CDR3 DNA reads TGTGCCAGCAGTTGGGCGAGCGGTAACACTGAAGCTTTCTTT.

The chain joins TRBV27 to TRBJ2-1; a weak D match, TRBD1 (6 bases). Germline CDR1 reads MNHEY; CDR2 reads SMNVEV (reference sequence). Deletions cut 2 bases from V and 7 bases from J, with 15 bases between. The CDR3 has 15 amino acids. Written as DNA, the CDR3 is TGTGCCAGCAGTTTAATAGTCAGCCAGGGGAATGAGCAGTTCTTC. Its translation: CASSLIVSQGNEQFF.